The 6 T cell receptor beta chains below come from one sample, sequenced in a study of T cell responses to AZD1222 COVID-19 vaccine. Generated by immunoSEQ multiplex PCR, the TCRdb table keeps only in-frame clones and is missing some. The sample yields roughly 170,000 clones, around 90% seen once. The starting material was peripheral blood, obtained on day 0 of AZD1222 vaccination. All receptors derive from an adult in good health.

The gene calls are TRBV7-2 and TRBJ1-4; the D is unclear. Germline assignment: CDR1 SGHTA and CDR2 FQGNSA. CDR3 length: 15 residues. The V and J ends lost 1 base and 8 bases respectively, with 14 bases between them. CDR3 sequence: CASSLGGIRTEKLFF. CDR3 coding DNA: TGTGCCAGCAGCTTAGGTGGCATCCGGACCGAAAAACTGTTTTTT.

The CDR3 sequence: CASSLITGSYEQYF. CDR3 DNA: TGTGCCAGCAGTTTAATCACAGGGTCCTACGAGCAGTACTTC. The rearrangement uses TRBV28 and TRBJ2-7, with D possibly TRBD1 on 6 matching bases. The CDR3 has 14 residues. The V gene lost 2 bases and the J gene lost 1 base, with 9 bases spanning the gap. Germline V gene lookup returns CDR1 MDHEN and CDR2 SYDVKM.

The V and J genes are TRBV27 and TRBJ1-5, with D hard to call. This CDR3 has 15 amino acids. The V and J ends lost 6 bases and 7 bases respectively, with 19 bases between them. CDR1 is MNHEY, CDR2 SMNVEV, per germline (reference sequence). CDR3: CASSRLGADRQPQHF. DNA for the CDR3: TGTGCCAGCAGCCGACTGGGCGCAGATCGGCAGCCCCAGCATTTT.

CDR3 DNA sequence: TGTGCCAGTGGGGTTGGAGGGGGGACGACTCCTTATGGCTACACCTTC. Amino acids: CASGVGGGTTPYGYTF. The chain joins TRBV19 to TRBJ1-2; D might be TRBD1 (6 bases). Germline loops: CDR1 LNHDA, CDR2 SQIVND (reference sequence). This CDR3 has 16 amino acids. V lost 8 bases and J lost 5, with 24 bases in between.

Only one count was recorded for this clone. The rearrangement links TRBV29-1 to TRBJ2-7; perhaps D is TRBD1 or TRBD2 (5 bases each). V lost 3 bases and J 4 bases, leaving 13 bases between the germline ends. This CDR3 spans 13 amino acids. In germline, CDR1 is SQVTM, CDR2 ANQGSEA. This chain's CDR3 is CSVDFDGAYEQYF. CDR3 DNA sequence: TGCAGCGTTGACTTTGACGGGGCGTACGAGCAGTACTTC.

The CDR3 here is CATMNPGRTDTQYF. The DNA of the CDR3 is TGTGCCACCATGAATCCGGGACGAACAGATACGCAGTATTTT. The rearrangement links TRBV15 to TRBJ2-3, with D perhaps TRBD1 or TRBD2 (5 bases each). Per germline, CDR1 LNHNV and CDR2 YYDKDF (reference sequence). CDR3 size: 14 residues. Between the trimmed V and J ends, which lost 7 bases and 3 bases, there was a span of 14 bases.